This T cell receptor beta chain was recovered during a study of T-cell reconstitution after alpha-beta-depleted transplantation in children. This CDR3 contains 15 residues. The germline CDR1 and CDR2 sequences are KGHSH and LQKENI. The V gene end was trimmed by 3 bases and the J gene end by 7 bases; junction bases not matched to a gene: 8. It was with unique molecular identifiers that the TCRbeta library was prepared. TCRdb fed the PCR reads into MiXCR, producing one record per CDR3 protein. The repertoire holds approximately 590,000 distinct CDR3 sequences, with under 12% as singletons. The TCR sequence derives from a human donor who donated a stem cell graft to a child with acute myeloid leukemia. The chain joins TRBV18 to TRBJ1-4; TRBD1 agrees at 7 bases. The material was PBMCs from the stem cell graft donor, obtained from the stem cell graft. CDR3 sequence: CASSPSGGYLEKLFF. Here the CDR3 DNA reads TGTGCCAGCTCACCGTCAGGGGGATATCTTGAAAAACTGTTTTTT.